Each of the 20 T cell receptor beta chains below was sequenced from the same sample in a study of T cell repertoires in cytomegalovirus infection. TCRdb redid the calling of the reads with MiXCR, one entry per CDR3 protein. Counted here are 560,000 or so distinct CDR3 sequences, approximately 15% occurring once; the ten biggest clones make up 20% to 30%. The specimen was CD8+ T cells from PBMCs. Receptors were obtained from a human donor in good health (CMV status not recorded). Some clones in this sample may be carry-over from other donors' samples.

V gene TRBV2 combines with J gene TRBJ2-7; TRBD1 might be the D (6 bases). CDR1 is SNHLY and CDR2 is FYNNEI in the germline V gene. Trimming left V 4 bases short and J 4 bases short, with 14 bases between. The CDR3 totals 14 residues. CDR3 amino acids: CASSAQGSPYEQYF. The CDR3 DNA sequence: TGTGCCAGCAGTGCACAGGGTTCCCCTTACGAGCAGTACTTC.

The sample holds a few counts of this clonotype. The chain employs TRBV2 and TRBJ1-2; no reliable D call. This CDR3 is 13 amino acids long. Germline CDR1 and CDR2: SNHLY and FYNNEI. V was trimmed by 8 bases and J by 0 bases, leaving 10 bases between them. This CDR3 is CASGRTANYGYTF. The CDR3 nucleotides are TGTGCCAGCGGAAGGACGGCTAACTATGGCTACACCTTC.

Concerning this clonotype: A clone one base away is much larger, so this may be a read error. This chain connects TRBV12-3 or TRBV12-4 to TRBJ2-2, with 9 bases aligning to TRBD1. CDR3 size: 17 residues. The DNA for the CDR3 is TGTGCCAGCAGTAGTGAAGGGACAGGGCTAAACACCGGGGATCTGTTTTTT. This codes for CASSSEGTGLNTGDLFF.

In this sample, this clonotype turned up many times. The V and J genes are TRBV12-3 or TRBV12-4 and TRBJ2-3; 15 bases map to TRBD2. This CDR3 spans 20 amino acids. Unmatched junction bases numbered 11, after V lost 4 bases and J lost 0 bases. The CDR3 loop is CASSSTSPGLAGGSTDTQYF. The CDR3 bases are TGTGCCAGCAGTTCAACCTCGCCGGGACTAGCGGGAGGTAGCACAGATACGCAGTATTTT.

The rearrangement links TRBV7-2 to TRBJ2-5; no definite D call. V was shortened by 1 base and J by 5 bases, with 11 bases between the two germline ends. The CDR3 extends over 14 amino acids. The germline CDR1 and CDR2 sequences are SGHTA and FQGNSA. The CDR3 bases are TGTGCCAGCAGCTTAGATGGGTTGCACGAGACCCAGTACTTC. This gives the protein CASSLDGLHETQYF.

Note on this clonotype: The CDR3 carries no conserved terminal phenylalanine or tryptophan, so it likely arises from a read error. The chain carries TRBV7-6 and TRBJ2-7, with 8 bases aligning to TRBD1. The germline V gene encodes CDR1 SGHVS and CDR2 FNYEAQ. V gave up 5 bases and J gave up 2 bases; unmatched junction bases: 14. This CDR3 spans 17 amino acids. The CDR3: CASSPTGTGKGAYEQYY. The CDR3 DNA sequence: TGTGCCAGCAGCCCAACCGGGACAGGAAAAGGCGCCTACGAGCAGTACTAC.

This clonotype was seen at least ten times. CDR3 sequence reads: CASITSGIHNEQFF. DNA of the CDR3: TGTGCCAGCATTACTAGCGGGATACACAATGAGCAGTTCTTC. J is TRBJ2-1 and V is TRBV2; TRBD2 agrees at 10 bases. The CDR3 length is 14 residues. Germline assignment: CDR1 SNHLY and CDR2 FYNNEI. The V gene end was trimmed by 7 bases and the J gene end by 5 bases; junction bases not matched to a gene: 5.

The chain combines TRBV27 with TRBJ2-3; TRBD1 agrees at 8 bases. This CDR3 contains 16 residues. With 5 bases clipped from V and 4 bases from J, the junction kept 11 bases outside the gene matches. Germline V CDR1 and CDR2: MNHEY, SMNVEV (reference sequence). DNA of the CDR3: TGTGCCAGCAGTCCTCGGACAGGGTGGGCCTCAGATACGCAGTATTTT. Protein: CASSPRTGWASDTQYF.

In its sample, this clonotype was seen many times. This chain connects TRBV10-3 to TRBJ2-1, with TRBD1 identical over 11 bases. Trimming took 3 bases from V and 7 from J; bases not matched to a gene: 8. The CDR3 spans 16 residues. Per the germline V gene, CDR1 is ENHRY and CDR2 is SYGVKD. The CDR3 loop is CAISEADRGRRNEQFF. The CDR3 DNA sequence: TGTGCCATCAGTGAAGCGGACAGGGGGCGTAGGAATGAGCAGTTCTTC.

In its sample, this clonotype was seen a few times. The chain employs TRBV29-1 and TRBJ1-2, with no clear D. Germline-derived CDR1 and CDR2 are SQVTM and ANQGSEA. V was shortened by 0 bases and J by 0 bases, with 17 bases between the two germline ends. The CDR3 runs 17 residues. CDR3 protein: CSVEDRQKRPSNYGYTF. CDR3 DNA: TGCAGCGTTGAAGATCGTCAGAAACGTCCATCTAACTATGGCTACACCTTC.

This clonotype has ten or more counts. The CDR3 loop is CSVEGTGSYF. For the CDR3, the DNA is TGCAGCGTTGAAGGGACGGGGTCGTATTTT. This sequence joins TRBV29-1 and TRBJ2-3; tentative D call: TRBD2 (5 bases). Trimming took 1 base from V and 14 from J, leaving 10 bases between them. Germline V gene lookup returns CDR1 SQVTM and CDR2 ANQGSEA. The CDR3 loop spans 10 amino acids.

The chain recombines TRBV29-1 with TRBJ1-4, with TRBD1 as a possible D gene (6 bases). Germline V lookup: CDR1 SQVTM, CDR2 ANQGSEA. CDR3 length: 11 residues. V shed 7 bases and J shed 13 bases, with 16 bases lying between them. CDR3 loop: CSAAADSGLFF. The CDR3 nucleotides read TGCAGCGCCGCTGCGGACAGCGGACTGTTTTTT.

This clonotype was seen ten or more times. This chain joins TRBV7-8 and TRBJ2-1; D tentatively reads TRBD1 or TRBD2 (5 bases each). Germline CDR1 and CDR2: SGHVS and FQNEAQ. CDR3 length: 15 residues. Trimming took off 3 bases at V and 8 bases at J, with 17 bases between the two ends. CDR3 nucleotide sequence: TGTGCCAGCAGCTTCTTCCGGGACCCTGTGGATGAGCAGTTCTTC. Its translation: CASSFFRDPVDEQFF.

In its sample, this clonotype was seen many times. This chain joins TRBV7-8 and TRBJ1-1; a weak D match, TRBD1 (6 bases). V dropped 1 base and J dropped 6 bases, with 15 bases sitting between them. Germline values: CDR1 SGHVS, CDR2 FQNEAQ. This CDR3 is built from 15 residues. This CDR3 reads CASSLDPGQNAEAFF. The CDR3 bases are TGTGCCAGCAGCTTAGATCCCGGACAGAATGCTGAAGCTTTCTTT.

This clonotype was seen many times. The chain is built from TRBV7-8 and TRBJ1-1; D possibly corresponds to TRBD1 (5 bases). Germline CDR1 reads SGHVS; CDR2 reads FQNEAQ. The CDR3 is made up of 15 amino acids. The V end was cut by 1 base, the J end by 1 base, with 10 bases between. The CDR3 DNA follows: TGTGCCAGCAGCTTAGGTTCAGGGCCGAACACTGAAGCTTTCTTT. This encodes CASSLGSGPNTEAFF.

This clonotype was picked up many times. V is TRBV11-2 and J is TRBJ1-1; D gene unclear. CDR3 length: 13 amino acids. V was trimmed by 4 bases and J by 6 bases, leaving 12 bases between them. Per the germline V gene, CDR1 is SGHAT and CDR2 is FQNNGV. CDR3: CASSSRLWSEAFF. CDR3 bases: TGTGCCAGCAGCTCGCGGCTGTGGTCTGAAGCTTTCTTT.

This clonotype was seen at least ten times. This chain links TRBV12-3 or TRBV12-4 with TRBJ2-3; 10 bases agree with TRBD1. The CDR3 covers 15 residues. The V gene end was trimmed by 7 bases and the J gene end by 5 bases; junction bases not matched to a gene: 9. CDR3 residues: CASIPGQGPGDTQYF. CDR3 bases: TGTGCCAGCATCCCGGGACAGGGGCCAGGAGATACGCAGTATTTT.

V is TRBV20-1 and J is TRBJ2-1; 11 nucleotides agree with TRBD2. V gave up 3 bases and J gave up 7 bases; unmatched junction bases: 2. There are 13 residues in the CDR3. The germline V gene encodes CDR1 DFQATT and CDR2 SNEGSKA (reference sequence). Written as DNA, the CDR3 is TGCAGTGCTAGGTCTAGCGGGAGGAATGAGCAGTTCTTC. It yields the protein CSARSSGRNEQFF.

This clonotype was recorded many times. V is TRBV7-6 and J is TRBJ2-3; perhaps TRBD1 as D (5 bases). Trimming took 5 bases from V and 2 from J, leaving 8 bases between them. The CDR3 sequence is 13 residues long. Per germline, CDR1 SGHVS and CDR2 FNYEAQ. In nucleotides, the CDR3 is TGTGCCAGCAGCAGGGGCCCCACAGATACGCAGTATTTT. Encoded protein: CASSRGPTDTQYF.

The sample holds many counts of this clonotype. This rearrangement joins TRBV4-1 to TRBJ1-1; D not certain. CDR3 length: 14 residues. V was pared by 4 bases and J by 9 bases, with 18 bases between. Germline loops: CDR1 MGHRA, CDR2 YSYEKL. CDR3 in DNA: TGCGCCAGCAGCCGTGCCGGTGGAGGCACGCAAGCTTTCTTT. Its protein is CASSRAGGGTQAFF.